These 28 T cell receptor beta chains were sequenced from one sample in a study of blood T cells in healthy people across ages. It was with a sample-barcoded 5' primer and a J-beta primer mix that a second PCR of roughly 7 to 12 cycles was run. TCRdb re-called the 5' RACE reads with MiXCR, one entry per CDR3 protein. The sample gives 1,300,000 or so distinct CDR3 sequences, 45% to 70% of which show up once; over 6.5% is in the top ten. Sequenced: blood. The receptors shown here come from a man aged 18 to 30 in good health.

DNA for the CDR3: TGTGCCAGCAGTTCGGACTATGACAGCGCAGATACGCAGTATTTT. It yields the protein CASSSDYDSADTQYF. The chain joins TRBV12-3 or TRBV12-4 to TRBJ2-3; weak D call: TRBD2 (6 bases). The CDR3 loop spans 15 amino acids. Trimming shortened V by 4 bases and J by 4 bases, and 15 bases separated the two germline ends.

CDR3 sequence (DNA): TGCGCCAGCACTCCCCCTAAACCCGGGGCGAACACTGAAGCTTTCTTT. It specifies CASTPPKPGANTEAFF. The chain recombines TRBV5-1 with TRBJ1-1; D may be TRBD1 (5 bases). V was cut by 6 bases and J by 1 base, with 19 bases left in between. The CDR3 runs to 16 residues. CDR1 and CDR2 (germline): SGHRS, YFSETQ.

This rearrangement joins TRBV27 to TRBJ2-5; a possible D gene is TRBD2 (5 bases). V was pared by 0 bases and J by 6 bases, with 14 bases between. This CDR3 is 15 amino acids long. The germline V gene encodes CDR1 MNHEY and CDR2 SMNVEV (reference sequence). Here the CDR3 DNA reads TGTGCCAGCAGTTTATCCTGGCAGACGGGAAAGACCCAGTACTTC. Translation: CASSLSWQTGKTQYF.

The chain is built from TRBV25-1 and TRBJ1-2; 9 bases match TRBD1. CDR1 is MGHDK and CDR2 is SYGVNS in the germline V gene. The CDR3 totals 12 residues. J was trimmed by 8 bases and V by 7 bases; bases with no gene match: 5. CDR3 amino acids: CASTTGGVGYTF. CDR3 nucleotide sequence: TGTGCCAGCACTACAGGGGGCGTAGGCTACACCTTC.

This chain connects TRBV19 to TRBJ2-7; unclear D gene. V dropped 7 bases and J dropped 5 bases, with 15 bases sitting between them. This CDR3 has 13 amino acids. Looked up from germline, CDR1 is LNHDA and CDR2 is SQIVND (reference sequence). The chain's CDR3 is CASNPGRFHEQYF. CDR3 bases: TGTGCCAGTAACCCCGGCCGCTTCCACGAGCAGTACTTC.

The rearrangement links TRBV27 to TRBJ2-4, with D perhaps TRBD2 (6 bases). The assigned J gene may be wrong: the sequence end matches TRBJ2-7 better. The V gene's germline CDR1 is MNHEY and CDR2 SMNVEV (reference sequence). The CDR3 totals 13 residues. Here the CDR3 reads CASSVSGRYEQYF. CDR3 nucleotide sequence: TGTGCCAGCAGTGTTTCCGGGAGATACGAGCAGTACTTC.

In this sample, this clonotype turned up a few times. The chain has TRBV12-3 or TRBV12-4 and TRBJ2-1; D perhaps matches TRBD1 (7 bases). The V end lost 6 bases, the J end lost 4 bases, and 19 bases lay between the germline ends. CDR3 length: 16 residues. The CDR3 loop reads CASRNELAGGYNEQFF. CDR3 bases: TGTGCCAGCAGAAATGAACTAGCAGGGGGATACAATGAGCAGTTCTTC.

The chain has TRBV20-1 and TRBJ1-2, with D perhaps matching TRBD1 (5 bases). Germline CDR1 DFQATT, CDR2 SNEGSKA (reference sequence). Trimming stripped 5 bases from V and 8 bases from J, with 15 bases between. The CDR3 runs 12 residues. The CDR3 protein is CSAGETQGGYTF. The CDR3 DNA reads TGCAGTGCTGGGGAGACCCAGGGAGGCTACACCTTC.

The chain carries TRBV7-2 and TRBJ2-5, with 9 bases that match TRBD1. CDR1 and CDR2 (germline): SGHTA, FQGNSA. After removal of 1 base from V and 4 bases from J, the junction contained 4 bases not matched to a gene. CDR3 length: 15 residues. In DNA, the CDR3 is TGTGCCAGCAGCTTAGTAGGACAGGGGATAGAGACCCAGTACTTC. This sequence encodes CASSLVGQGIETQYF.

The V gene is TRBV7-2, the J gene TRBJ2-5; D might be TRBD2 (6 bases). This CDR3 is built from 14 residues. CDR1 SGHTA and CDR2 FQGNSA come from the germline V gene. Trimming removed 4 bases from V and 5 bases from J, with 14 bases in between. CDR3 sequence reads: CASSSMGGWETQYF. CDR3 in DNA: TGTGCCAGCAGCTCAATGGGGGGTTGGGAGACCCAGTACTTC.

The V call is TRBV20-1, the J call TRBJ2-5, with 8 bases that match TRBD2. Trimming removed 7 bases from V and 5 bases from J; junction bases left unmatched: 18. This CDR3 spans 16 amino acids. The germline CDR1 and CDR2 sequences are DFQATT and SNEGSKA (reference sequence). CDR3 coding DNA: TGCAGTGGCACTGAGAGGCGGGGGGCCCTGATGGAGACCCAGTACTTC. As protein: CSGTERRGALMETQYF.

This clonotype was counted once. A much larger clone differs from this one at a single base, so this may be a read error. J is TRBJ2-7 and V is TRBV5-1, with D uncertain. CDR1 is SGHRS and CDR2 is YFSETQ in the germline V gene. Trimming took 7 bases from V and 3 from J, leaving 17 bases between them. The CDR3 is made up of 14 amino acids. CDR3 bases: TGCGCCAGCGGCGTAACTAATTTTTTCTACGAGCAGTACTTC. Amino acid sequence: CASGVTNFFYEQYF.

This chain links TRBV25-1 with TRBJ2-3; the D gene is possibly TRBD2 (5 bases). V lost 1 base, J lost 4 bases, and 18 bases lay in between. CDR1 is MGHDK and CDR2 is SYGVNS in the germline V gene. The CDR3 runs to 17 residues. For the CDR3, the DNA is TGTGCCAGCAGTGAATTAAGGGTTGGGGAGTGGGCAGATACGCAGTATTTT. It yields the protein CASSELRVGEWADTQYF.

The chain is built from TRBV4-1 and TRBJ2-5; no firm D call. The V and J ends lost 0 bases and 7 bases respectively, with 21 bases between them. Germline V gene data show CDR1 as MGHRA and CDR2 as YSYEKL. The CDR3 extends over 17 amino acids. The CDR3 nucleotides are TGCGCCAGCAGCCAAGATCTTACACCCACGAAGAGAGGGACCCAGTACTTC. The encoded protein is CASSQDLTPTKRGTQYF.

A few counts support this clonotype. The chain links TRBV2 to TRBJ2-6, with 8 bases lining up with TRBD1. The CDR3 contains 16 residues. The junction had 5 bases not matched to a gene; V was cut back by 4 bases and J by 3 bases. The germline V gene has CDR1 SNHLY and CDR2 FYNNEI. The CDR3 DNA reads TGTGCCAGCAGTGGTGACAGGGGCAATGGGGCCAACGTCCTGACTTTC. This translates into CASSGDRGNGANVLTF.

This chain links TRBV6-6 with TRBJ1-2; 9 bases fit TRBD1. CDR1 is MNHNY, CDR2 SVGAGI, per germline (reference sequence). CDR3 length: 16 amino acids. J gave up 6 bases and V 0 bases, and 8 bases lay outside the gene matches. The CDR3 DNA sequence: TGTGCCAGCAGTTACTCCCCAGGGACAGGGAGAGATGGCTACACCTTC. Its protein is CASSYSPGTGRDGYTF.

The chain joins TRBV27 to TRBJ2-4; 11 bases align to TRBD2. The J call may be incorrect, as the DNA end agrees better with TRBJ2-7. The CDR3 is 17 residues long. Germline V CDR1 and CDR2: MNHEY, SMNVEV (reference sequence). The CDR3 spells CASNPRGLAGITYEQYF. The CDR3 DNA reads TGTGCCAGCAACCCAAGAGGACTAGCGGGTATTACCTACGAGCAGTACTTC.

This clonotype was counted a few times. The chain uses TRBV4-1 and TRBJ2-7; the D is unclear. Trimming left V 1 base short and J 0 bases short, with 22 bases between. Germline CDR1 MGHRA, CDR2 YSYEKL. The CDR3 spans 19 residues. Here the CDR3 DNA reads TGCGCCAGCAGCCAAGTTAGGTTCTTAGGGCTAAAGAGCTCCTACGAGCAGTACTTC. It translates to CASSQVRFLGLKSSYEQYF.

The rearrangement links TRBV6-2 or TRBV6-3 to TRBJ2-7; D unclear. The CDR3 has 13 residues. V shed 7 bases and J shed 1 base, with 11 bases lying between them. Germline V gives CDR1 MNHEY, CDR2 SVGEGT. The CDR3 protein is CASKYQRSYEQYF. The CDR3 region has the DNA TGTGCCAGCAAGTATCAGCGATCCTACGAGCAGTACTTC.

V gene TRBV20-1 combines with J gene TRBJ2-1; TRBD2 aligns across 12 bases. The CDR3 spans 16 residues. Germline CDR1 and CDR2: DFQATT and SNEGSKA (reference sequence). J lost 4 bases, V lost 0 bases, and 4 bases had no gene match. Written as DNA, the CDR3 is TGCAGTGCTAGAGATGTGCTAGCGGGGGGGTACAATGAGCAGTTCTTC. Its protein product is CSARDVLAGGYNEQFF.

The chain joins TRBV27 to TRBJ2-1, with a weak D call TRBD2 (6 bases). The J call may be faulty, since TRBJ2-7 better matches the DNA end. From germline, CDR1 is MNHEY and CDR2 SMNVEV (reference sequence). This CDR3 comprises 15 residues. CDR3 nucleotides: TGTGCCAGCAGCCATGCAGGACTACCAGTCTACGAGCAGTACTTC. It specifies CASSHAGLPVYEQYF.

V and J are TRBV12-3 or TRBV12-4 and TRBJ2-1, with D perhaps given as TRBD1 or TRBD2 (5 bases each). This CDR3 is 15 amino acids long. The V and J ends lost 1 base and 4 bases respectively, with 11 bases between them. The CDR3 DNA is TGTGCCAGCAGTTTAGTTGGGGGTCCGTACAATGAGCAGTTCTTC. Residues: CASSLVGGPYNEQFF.

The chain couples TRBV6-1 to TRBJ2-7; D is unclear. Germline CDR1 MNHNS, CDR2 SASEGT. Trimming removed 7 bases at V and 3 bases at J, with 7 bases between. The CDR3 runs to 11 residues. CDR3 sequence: CASNLNYEQYF. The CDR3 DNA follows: TGTGCCAGCAACTTGAACTACGAGCAGTACTTC.

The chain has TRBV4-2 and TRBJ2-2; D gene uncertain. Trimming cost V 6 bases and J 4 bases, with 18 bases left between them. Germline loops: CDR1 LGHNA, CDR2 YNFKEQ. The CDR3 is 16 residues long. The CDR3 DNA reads TGTGCCAGCAGTGTTATAAGCGTTCGGGTCACCGGGGAGCTGTTTTTT. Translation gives CASSVISVRVTGELFF.

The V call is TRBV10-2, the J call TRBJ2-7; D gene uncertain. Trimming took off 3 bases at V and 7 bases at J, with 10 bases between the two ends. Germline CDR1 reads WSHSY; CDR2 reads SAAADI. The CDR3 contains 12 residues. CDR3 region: CASSDTGKEQYF. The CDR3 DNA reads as TGCGCCAGCAGTGACACTGGAAAGGAGCAGTACTTC.

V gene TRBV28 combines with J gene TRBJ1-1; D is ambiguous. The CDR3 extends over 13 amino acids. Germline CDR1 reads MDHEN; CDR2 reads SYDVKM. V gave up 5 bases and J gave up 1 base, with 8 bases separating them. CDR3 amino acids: CASSVGWNTEAFF. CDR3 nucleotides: TGTGCCAGCAGTGTGGGGTGGAACACTGAAGCTTTCTTT.

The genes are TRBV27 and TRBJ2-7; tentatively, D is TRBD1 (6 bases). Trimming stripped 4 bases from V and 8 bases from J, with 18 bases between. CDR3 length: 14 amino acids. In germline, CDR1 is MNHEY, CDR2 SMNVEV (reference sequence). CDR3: CASSSQGLFLKQYF. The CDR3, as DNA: TGTGCCAGCAGTTCCCAGGGGCTCTTCTTGAAGCAGTACTTC.

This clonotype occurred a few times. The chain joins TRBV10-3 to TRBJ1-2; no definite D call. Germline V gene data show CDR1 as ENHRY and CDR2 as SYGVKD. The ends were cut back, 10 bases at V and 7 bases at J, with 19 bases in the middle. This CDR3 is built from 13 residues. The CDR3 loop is CATIKSRPGGYTF. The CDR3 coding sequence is TGTGCCACTATCAAGAGCCGGCCAGGTGGCTACACCTTC.